This TCR beta chain was profiled in a study of T cells in Graves' hyperthyroidism and ophthalmopathy. Study-wide context: Any treatment followed the collection of peripheral blood at initial diagnosis.

It was RNA transcripts that yielded the amplified TCR beta CDR3 regions. A set of HTBI primers served as the primers for a first-round RT-PCR of the TCR CDR3. Via MiXCR, TCRdb re-called the multiplex PCR reads, giving one row per CDR3 protein. Of about 840,000 distinct CDR3 sequences detected, over 35% appear once; the ten largest clones hold more than 7%. The CDR3 sequence is 13 residues long. V was cut by 5 bases and J by 2 bases, with 11 bases left in between. CDR1 SQVTM and CDR2 ANQGSEA come from the germline V gene. General observations from the study: Ophthalmopathy was separated from stable hyperthyroidism by a 13 V-J model.

Remarks on this clonotype: Antigen: not known.

The TCR was taken from a man aged 18 to 35 with Graves' hyperthyroidism. This rearrangement joins TRBV29-1 to TRBJ2-3; no clear D gene. The specimen was blood. CDR3 nucleotides: TGCAGCGTTACCTCCGATAACACAGATACGCAGTATTTT. This encodes CSVTSDNTDTQYF.